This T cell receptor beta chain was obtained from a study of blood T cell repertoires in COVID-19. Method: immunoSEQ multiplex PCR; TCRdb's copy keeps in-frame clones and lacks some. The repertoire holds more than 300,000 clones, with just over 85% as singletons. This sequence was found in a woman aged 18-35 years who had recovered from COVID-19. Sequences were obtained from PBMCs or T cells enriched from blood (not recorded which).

CDR3 nucleotides: TGTGCCAGCAGCAACCGGGACAGGGGCTATGGCTACACCTTC. This gives the protein CASSNRDRGYGYTF. The J gene is TRBJ1-2, the V gene TRBV25-1; 10 bases map to TRBD1. V was pared by 6 bases and J by 4 bases, with 5 bases of the junction left unmatched. CDR1 MGHDK and CDR2 SYGVNS come from the germline V gene. The CDR3 extends over 14 amino acids.